This T cell receptor beta chain was recorded in a study of blood T cells in healthy people across ages. Points from the study as a whole: Conclusively comparing naive with antigen-experienced cells was impossible with unsorted PBMCs.

A sample-barcoded 5' primer and a J-beta primer mix were used in a second PCR of about 7 to 11 cycles. Every single cDNA molecule received a tag from a template-switch adaptor with 12 random nucleotides. Every sample gave at least 3 million paired-end reads containing CDR3. TCRdb called the 5' RACE reads again in MiXCR, with one record for every CDR3 protein. In the table there are 850,000 to 1,300,000 distinct CDR3 sequences, over 35% of which are singletons. A single count supports this clonotype. The target antigen is unknown. The CDR3 totals 14 residues. The germline V gene has CDR1 LGHDT and CDR2 YNNKEL (reference sequence). V was trimmed by 1 base and J by 3 bases, leaving 9 bases between them.

The clonotype comes from a woman aged 55-69 years in good health. This rearrangement joins TRBV3-1 to TRBJ1-2; TRBD1 might be the D (5 bases). Material for sequencing was blood. The CDR3 bases are TGTGCCAGCAGCCAAGCAGGGAGGGACTATGGCTACACCTTC. Translating gives CASSQAGRDYGYTF.